Given below is one TCR beta chain in context. TCRdb keeps only in-frame clones here, not all; method: immunoSEQ multiplex PCR. The table has roughly 240,000 clones, 70% to 90% seen once. The record originates from a study of blood T cell repertoires in COVID-19. Study at large: There were acute and convalescent COVID-19 samples, and they came from the United States, Italy and Spain.

Participants were aged 18 to 89 years from about two dozen US areas. Germline CDR1 and CDR2: SGHRS and YFSETQ. V was pared by 2 bases and J by 4 bases, with 9 bases of the junction left unmatched. This CDR3 has 16 amino acids. This TCR came from a woman between 50 and 59 years old with acute COVID-19. The chain carries TRBV5-1 and TRBJ1-3; 7 bases agree with TRBD1. Sequenced: PBMCs or T cells enriched from blood (not recorded which). The CDR3 spells CASSLETGFDGNTIYF. The CDR3 DNA reads as TGCGCCAGCAGCTTAGAGACAGGGTTCGACGGAAACACCATATATTTT.